This TCR beta chain was captured in a study of T cell responses to AZD1222 COVID-19 vaccine. CDR1 and CDR2 (germline): SQVTM, ANQGSEA. The CDR3 covers 11 residues. The trim removed 6 bases at V and 8 bases at J, leaving 6 bases unmatched. Libraries were prepared by immunoSEQ multiplex PCR; TCRdb keeps only in-frame clonotypes and omits some of them. Among some 83,000 clones, 80% to 90% were seen once, and the ten largest hold approximately 5.7%. V is TRBV29-1 and J is TRBJ1-2, with 7 bases aligning to TRBD1. Sequencing used peripheral blood, obtained on day 0 of AZD1222 vaccination. The clonotype originates from an adult in good health. DNA of the CDR3: TGCAGCGTACAGACAGGGCAAGGCTACACCTTC. It codes for CSVQTGQGYTF.